The entry below describes one T cell receptor (beta chain). As yet, its antigen is unknown. The data are from a study of T cell responses to AZD1222 COVID-19 vaccine. Study-level results: Receipt of two AZD1222 doses was followed by a rise in Spike-specific TCR breadth and depth. Regions left unmutated in variants are reportedly the target of nearly half of spike-specific TCRs.

Some clones are missing from TCRdb's copy, which holds only in-frame ones; the method was immunoSEQ multiplex PCR. The sample includes roughly 120,000 clones, more than 80% of them seen just once. This CDR3 is built from 13 residues. CDR1 is MNHEY, CDR2 SVGAGI, per germline. Trimming left V 7 bases short and J 6 bases short, with 16 bases between. The input for sequencing was peripheral blood, taken on day 0 of AZD1222 vaccination. The receptor was isolated from an adult in good health. V usage is TRBV6-5 and J usage is TRBJ2-7; D is unresolved. The CDR3 sequence is CASTKVGNLEQYF. In DNA, the CDR3 is TGTGCCAGCACTAAGGTGGGGAACCTCGAGCAGTACTTC.